This TCR beta chain was captured by sequencing in a study of blood T cell repertoires in COVID-19. Only in-frame clones appear in the TCRdb table, and some are missing; sequencing was by immunoSEQ multiplex PCR. The sample lists 300,000 to 350,000 clones, approximately 86% occurring once. Trimming shortened V by 5 bases and J by 0 bases, and 13 bases separated the two germline ends. Germline CDR1 is SEHNR and CDR2 is FQNEAQ (reference sequence). The CDR3 extends over 16 amino acids. The sample taken for sequencing was PBMCs or T cells enriched from blood (not recorded which). This rearrangement joins TRBV7-9 to TRBJ2-2, with a possible D match to TRBD1 (6 bases). The receptor comes from a middle-aged woman with acute COVID-19. CDR3 bases: TGTGCCAGCAGCCTCTCCGGGACACCGAACACCGGGGAGCTGTTTTTT. It encodes CASSLSGTPNTGELFF. Full variable domain (outside the CDR3, taken from reference TRBV7-9 and TRBJ2-2): DTGVSQNPRHKITKRGQNVTFRCDPISEHNRLYWYRQTLGQGPEFLTYFQNEAQLEKSRLLSDRFSAERPKGSFSTLEIQRTEQGDSAMYLCASSLSGTPNTGELFFGEGSRLTVL.